This T cell receptor beta chain originates from a study of tumor-infiltrating lymphocytes in primary liver carcinoma. As for the study in general: Those enrolled were patients of both sexes, who were aged 30 to 69 years. The number of productive TCRbeta reads per sample ranged from roughly 3.65 to 7.13 million and was similar across tissue types.

On this clonotype itself: Its antigen remains unidentified.

They got blood RNA out of unsorted whole blood and also pulled out germline DNA. The patients carried chronic HBV infection and had received no treatment. From 450 to 550 ng total RNA, TCR beta cDNA was generated with a primer in the constant region. Generation of the TCR beta libraries relied on three nested multiplex PCR rounds using slightly modified ARM-PCR. Each CDR3 protein gets one entry after TCRdb re-called the multiplex PCR reads with MiXCR. The sample has nearly 200,000 distinct CDR3 sequences, roughly 61% seen once. General study points: Tumors significantly exceeded blood in top-250-clone fraction (p = 0.039).

Material for sequencing was peripheral blood. The sequence came from a woman aged 55-70 years with primary liver carcinoma and hepatitis B virus infection.

For the CDR3, the DNA is TGTGCCAGCAGCTGGGGTAAAAGGGCAGGTTACGATGAGCAGTTCTTC. The encoded protein is CASSWGKRAGYDEQFF. The chain combines TRBV11-3 with TRBJ2-1, with D unresolved. The germline CDR1 and CDR2 sequences are SGHNT and YENEEA. Trimming left V 4 bases short and J 8 bases short, with 21 bases between. The CDR3 has 16 amino acids.